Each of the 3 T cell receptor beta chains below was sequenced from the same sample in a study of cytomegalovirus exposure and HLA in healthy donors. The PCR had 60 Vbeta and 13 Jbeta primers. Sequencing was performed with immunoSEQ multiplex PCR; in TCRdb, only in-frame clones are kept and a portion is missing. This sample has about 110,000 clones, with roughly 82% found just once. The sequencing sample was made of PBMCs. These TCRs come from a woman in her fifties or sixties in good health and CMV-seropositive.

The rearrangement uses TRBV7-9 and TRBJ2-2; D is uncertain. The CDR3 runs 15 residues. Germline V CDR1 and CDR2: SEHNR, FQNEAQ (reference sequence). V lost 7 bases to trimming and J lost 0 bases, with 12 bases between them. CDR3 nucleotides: TGTGCCAGCAAAGACATACCCGCGAACACCGGGGAGCTGTTTTTT. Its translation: CASKDIPANTGELFF.

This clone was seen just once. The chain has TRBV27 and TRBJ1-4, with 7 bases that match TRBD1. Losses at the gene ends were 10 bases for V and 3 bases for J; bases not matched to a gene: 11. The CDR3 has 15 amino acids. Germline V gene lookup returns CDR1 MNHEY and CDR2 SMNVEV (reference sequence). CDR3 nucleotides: TGTGCCATAACAGGGGCCGGGTCCCCTAATGAAAAACTGTTTTTT. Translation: CAITGAGSPNEKLFF.

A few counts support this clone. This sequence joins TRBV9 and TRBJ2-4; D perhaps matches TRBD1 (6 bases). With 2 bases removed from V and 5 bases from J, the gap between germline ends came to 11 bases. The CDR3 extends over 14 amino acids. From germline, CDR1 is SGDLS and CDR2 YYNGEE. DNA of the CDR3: TGTGCCAGCAGCGTCACAGGGTTTGAAAACATTCAGTACTTC. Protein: CASSVTGFENIQYF.